This T cell receptor beta chain was recovered during a study of blood T cells in healthy people across ages. Study-wide findings and caveats: Diversity estimated from one million T cells was considered an underestimate.

On this clonotype itself: Its antigen is not identified.

Caucasian, healthy and from Russia, the donors were aged between roughly 6 and 95. PCR was performed a second time for roughly 7 to 11 cycles using a sample-barcoded 5' primer and a J-beta primer mix. A template-switch adaptor with 12 random nucleotides tagged each cDNA molecule. TCRdb re-called the 5' RACE reads with MiXCR, one entry per CDR3 protein. The profile shows about 1,500,000 distinct CDR3 sequences, roughly 40% of them singletons. The CDR3 spans 14 residues. Per germline, CDR1 MGHDK and CDR2 SYGVNS. V was cut by 2 bases and J by 3 bases, with 10 bases left in between. The sequence came from a woman aged 18-29 years in good health. The chain joins TRBV25-1 to TRBJ2-5; no reliable D call. Sequencing was done on a sample of blood. The CDR3 nucleotides read TGTGCCAGCAGTGAACAGGTGGTAAAAGAGACCCAGTACTTC. Protein sequence: CASSEQVVKETQYF.